Below, 10 T cell receptor beta chains from the same sample are listed, as sequenced in a study of blood T cell repertoires in COVID-19. Profiling relied on immunoSEQ multiplex PCR, and the TCRdb table lists in-frame clones only, not all of them. This table holds approximately 250,000 clones, around 80% found once. Sample: PBMCs or T cells enriched from blood (not recorded which). The receptors come from a young man with acute COVID-19.

The rearrangement joins TRBV5-8 to TRBJ1-4; D ambiguous. The germline V gene has CDR1 SGHTS and CDR2 YDEGEE. V was pared by 2 bases and J by 3 bases, with 5 bases between. This CDR3 region has 13 residues. The CDR3 DNA reads TGTGCCAGCAGCTTACGGGCTAATGAAAAACTGTTTTTT. Its protein is CASSLRANEKLFF.

This chain links TRBV5-4 with TRBJ2-2, with 11 nucleotides matching TRBD1. Germline-derived CDR1 and CDR2 are SGHNT and YYREEE (reference sequence). V was pared by 1 base and J by 6 bases, with 5 bases of the junction left unmatched. There are 16 residues in the CDR3. For the CDR3, the DNA is TGTGCCAGCAGCTTGTTGGGGACAGGGGGACCCGGGGAGCTGTTTTTT. The encoded protein is CASSLLGTGGPGELFF.

The chain links TRBV10-3 to TRBJ1-1; D uncertain. Looked up from germline, CDR1 is ENHRY and CDR2 is SYGVKD. CDR3 size: 14 residues. The V gene lost 0 bases and the J gene lost 3 bases, with 8 bases spanning the gap. CDR3 region: CAISESRVYTEAFF. In DNA, the CDR3 is TGTGCCATCAGTGAGTCGAGGGTCTACACTGAAGCTTTCTTT.

The chain has TRBV7-9 and TRBJ1-1; D not certain. Germline V lookup: CDR1 SEHNR, CDR2 FQNEAQ (reference sequence). V was trimmed by 4 bases and J by 8 bases, leaving 8 bases between them. This CDR3 region has 11 residues. CDR3 nucleotides: TGTGCCAGCAGCTCCCACCAGGAAGCTTTCTTT. Amino acids: CASSSHQEAFF.

The chain couples TRBV14 to TRBJ2-3; D uncertain. Germline V CDR1 and CDR2: SGHDN, FVKESK. The CDR3 covers 15 residues. V shed 0 bases and J shed 2 bases, with 9 bases lying between them. CDR3 DNA: TGTGCCAGCAGCCAAGATAACAAAAACACAGATACGCAGTATTTT. The encoded protein is CASSQDNKNTDTQYF.

The chain joins TRBV3-1 (or the pseudogene TRBV3-2) to TRBJ2-1; 8 bases match TRBD1. Looked up from germline, CDR1 is LGHDT and CDR2 is YNNKEL (reference sequence). The CDR3 totals 15 residues. The ends lost 6 bases at V and 7 bases at J; junction bases unmatched: 11. DNA of the CDR3: TGTGCCAGCAGGGGAGAGGACAGGGAGAGGAATGAGCAGTTCTTC. This translates into CASRGEDRERNEQFF.

V usage is TRBV25-1 and J usage is TRBJ1-1, with 7 positions matching TRBD1. The CDR3 has 13 amino acids. Trimming at V came to 4 bases and at J to 4 bases, leaving 3 bases not matched to a gene. Germline CDR1 MGHDK, CDR2 SYGVNS. This CDR3 is CASSVAGGTEAFF. Written as DNA, the CDR3 is TGTGCCAGCAGTGTCGCAGGGGGCACTGAAGCTTTCTTT.

The chain links TRBV5-1 to TRBJ2-1; 10 nucleotides match TRBD1. Germline CDR1 reads SGHRS; CDR2 reads YFSETQ. The CDR3 has 13 residues. V trimming: 7 bases; J trimming: 7 bases; junction bases outside the gene matches: 5. This chain's CDR3 is CASRTGGSNEQFF. The CDR3 DNA reads TGCGCCAGCCGGACAGGGGGTTCTAATGAGCAGTTCTTC.

This clone was observed a single time. This chain uses TRBV10-1 with TRBJ2-1; 7 nucleotides agree with TRBD1. Looked up from germline, CDR1 is WNHNN and CDR2 is SYGVQD (reference sequence). CDR3 length: 16 amino acids. V lost 7 bases, J lost 2 bases, and 11 bases stayed unmatched. The DNA of the CDR3 is TGCGCCAGCAATAGTGGGGGCAGGGGGACCTACAATGAGCAGTTCTTC. Translating gives CASNSGGRGTYNEQFF.

This clone was found once. The chain is built from TRBV28 and TRBJ2-1; possibly TRBD2 for D (6 bases). Trimming took off 10 bases at V and 8 bases at J, with 18 bases between the two ends. The CDR3 loop spans 13 amino acids. Germline assignment: CDR1 MDHEN and CDR2 SYDVKM. CDR3 amino acids: CATRGPPGDEQFF. In DNA form, the CDR3 reads TGTGCCACTCGAGGGCCTCCGGGAGATGAGCAGTTCTTC.